By sample share, the clone carrying this T cell receptor (beta chain) is medium-sized. The antigen is unknown. J lost 3 bases, V lost 6 bases, and 7 bases had no gene match. CDR3 length: 14 amino acids. Regarding the study as a whole: Tumor-infiltrating Treg TCR alpha and beta sequences overlapped most with tumor naive CD4+ T cells, then blood naive. Under 2.2% of tumor Treg sequences matched blood Tregs or memory cells. The TCR gene usage of tumor memory CD4+ T cells clustered together with blood and lymph node memory CD4+ cells and with lymph node naive CD4+ cells.

TRBV12-4/TRBJ1-2 clonotypes were amplified with adaptor-ligated barcode primers. One entry per CDR3 protein results from TCRdb running MiXCR on the multiplex PCR reads. The sample consists of some 2,000 distinct CDR3 sequences, about 1.2% of them appearing once. The chain combines TRBV12-3 or TRBV12-4 with TRBJ1-2, with 7 nucleotides matching TRBD1. The source of this sequence is a female donor with breast cancer. Material: naive CD4+ T cells sorted from blood. Subset in this sample: naive CD4+ T cells, CD4+CD45RA+CD25-. CDR3 nucleotide sequence: TGTGCCAGCAGGGAAGCTGGGACAGACTATGGCTACACCTTC. This encodes CASREAGTDYGYTF.